The TCR beta chain under discussion was sequenced for a study of blood T cells in healthy people across ages. Every participating donor contributed 7.5 to 10 milliliters of peripheral blood through a draw. Turning to this clonotype: Its antigen is currently unknown.

The CDR3 extends over 15 amino acids. Germline assignment: CDR1 SGHRS and CDR2 YFSETQ. Trimming shortened V by 1 base and J by 9 bases, and 17 bases separated the two germline ends. The study's findings and limits: More naive CD4+ cells and higher diversity were found in long-lived than in aged donors.

Sample-barcoded 5' priming and a J-beta primer mix drove a second PCR of 7 to 11 cycles. TCRdb reprocessed the 5' RACE reads with MiXCR, giving one entry per CDR3 protein. The profile covers hundreds of thousands of distinct CDR3 sequences, with around two fifths appearing a single time and roughly 18% taken by the ten largest. The clonotype comes from a man between 60 and 75 years old in good health. The V and J genes are TRBV5-1 and TRBJ2-1; D is ambiguous. Sequences were obtained from blood. CDR3 protein: CASSLTILGTGEQFF. The DNA of the CDR3 is TGCGCCAGCAGCTTGACCATACTGGGAACGGGTGAGCAGTTCTTC.